The entry below gives a single T cell receptor beta chain sequence along with its context. Its binding antigen is unknown. The sample holds no much larger clone one base away, and base qualities are not on file. Library creation used the immunoSEQ multiplex PCR assay. For the multiplex PCR, a mixture combining 60 forward primers for TCR Vbeta segments and 13 reverse primers for TCR Jbeta segments was used. The CDR3 region of rearranged TCR beta genes was amplified from genomic DNA with a multiplex PCR assay. Amplified TCR beta libraries were sequenced as 87-base-pair reads on the Illumina HiSeq System. Under the source paper's analysis protocol: A later analysis counted around 72 million unique TCR beta chains across the approximately 700 repertoires, and some 12 million of these chains were shared by at least two donors. A nearest-neighbor algorithm error-corrected the raw reads and collapsed the reads into unique sequences, merging closely related sequences to remove PCR and sequencing errors. Alignment of CDR3 sequences to IMGT reference sequences was used to assign V, D and J gene segments. For a sequence to be retained, at least a six-nucleotide match to both a V gene segment and a J gene segment was required. A rearrangement counted as productive if the CDR3 had no stop codons and remained in frame with V and J, and every other rearrangement counted as non-productive. Following IMGT convention, CDR3 was defined as the stretch from the second conserved V-encoded cysteine to the conserved J-encoded phenylalanine. Sequences without an unambiguous match to a single V gene segment were excluded from the earlier analysis of approximately 600 of the donors. An earlier analysis of 450 to 650 of the donors called V segments functional above 56.7% productive rearrangements and segregating when the between-donor standard deviation exceeded 5%. A statistical classification framework was developed to diagnose cytomegalovirus status using the catalog of TCR beta chain sequences. V and J gene assignment, in a later analysis, came from comparing TCR nucleotide sequences with IMGT/GENE-DB human TR gene sequences. The TCRdist pipeline was used in a later analysis to assign CDR3 sequences and most-parsimonious VDJ recombination scenarios. A later analysis defined each TCR beta chain by its CDR3 amino acid sequence plus V-gene family, and excluded reads lacking a unique V-gene family. As a way to deal with suspected cross-contamination and a sequencing artifact, a later analysis dropped 500 to 700 nucleotide sequences that were highly shared and had low generation probability. In a later analysis, a clonal expansion index for each public chain was calculated from normalized within-repertoire ranks of inferred template counts. In a later analysis, generation probabilities were computed with a VDJ recombination model fitted to out-of-frame rearrangements, and the resulting probabilities were checked against IGoR. Hypergeometric tests were used in a later analysis to score TCR-TCR, TCR-HLA and TCR-CMV co-occurrence, with a repertoire-size bias correction applied to the TCR pairs. A later analysis estimated false discovery rates by permuting HLA or CMV assignments 20 times. In a later analysis, co-occurring TCRs were grouped using DBSCAN, with TCRdist sequence similarity added in when clustering inside HLA-allele-positive subsets. For co-occurrence clustering, repertoires with fewer than 30,000 or more than 120,000 public chains were excluded, along with several repertoires with anomalous nucleotide sharing. TCRdb took this table from immuneACCESS and kept in-frame rearrangements with V and J called. Such tables lack part of the clones; where checked against another copy, unresolved V genes explain under half of the gap, and the rest is unexplained. The V and J calls and clone size are taken from that table; D and trimming were inferred from the DNA. The sample records a few hundred thousand clones, roughly four fifths of which are singletons. Roughly 7.4% of the sample is in the top ten clones.

The data belong to a study of cytomegalovirus exposure and HLA in healthy donors (dated by TCRdb to about 2017). The study in broad terms: In an earlier analysis of some 610 of the donors, approximately 260 Gb of sequence data and 95 million to 130 million unique TCR beta sequences from approximately 180 million T cells were reported. An earlier analysis of around 640 of the donors used high-throughput TCR beta sequencing to judge whether each TCR beta V gene segment behaved as functional or pseudogenic. Genome-wide SNP genotypes for about three fifths of the roughly 670 donors were used in a later genetic analysis, which treated that subset as a discovery cohort. The study profiled the T cell repertoires of 500 to 800 subjects by immunosequencing and related them to cytomegalovirus serostatus. Of the roughly 400 genotyped donors, about 80% fell in the genetic ancestry cluster associated with self-reported Caucasian donors. To study patterns of TCR occurrence, a later analysis re-analyzed previously published TCR beta repertoires from more than 550 donors and added high-resolution HLA genotyping. Across around 400 genotyped donors of the cohort, an average of approximately 220,000 unique TCR beta nucleotide sequences per donor were sequenced, and roughly 20% of those sequences were non-productive. In the later analysis, no new phenotypic data were used to find candidate immune exposures; instead, reliance was placed on TCR beta sequences and their occurrence across donors. A few DR-DQ haplotypes were treated as single units for association and clustering because of strong linkage in the cohort. A separate validation cohort of 100 to 150 different subjects was used in addition to the 666-subject first cohort. An early release that covered approximately 600 HLA-typed donors contained around 300 gigabases of sequencing data and about 84 million unique TCR sequences. Both class I and class II loci were covered by HLA typing, at four-digit resolution. Donor age, sex, ethnicity and CMV serostatus were compiled together with the repertoire data. All discovery cohort repertoires had been generated on a single sequencing platform. Typing coverage differed by locus: A, B, C, DRB1 and DQB1 were typed in about 620-630 donors, DQA1 in 522, DPA1 in 606, and DPB1 in roughly 470. The study aimed to test whether cataloging public T cell receptors could reveal signatures of past pathogen exposure. The study combined high-throughput TCR immunosequencing, statistical association of individual TCRs with disease status, and machine learning to predict cytomegalovirus infection status. The investigation overall reported the following: When HLA alleles, especially DR and DQ, strongly co-occurred, attributing TCR associations to individual alleles was difficult. While some public TCRs were present in many individuals, most TCR sequences turned up only very rarely across donors. Broadly in line with IMGT annotations, most TCR beta V segments showed up in productive rearrangements about 90% or about 30% of the time in an earlier analysis of 587 of the donors. The only immune exposure information available for the cohort was CMV serostatus. Only TCR beta chains were sequenced in this cohort, and the absence of alpha or paired-chain data limited detectable features. In a later analysis, TCR association rates were found to vary across HLA loci, with the most associated TCRs seen for DRB1 alleles and the fewest for HLA-C alleles. Sequencing depth was assumed to be roughly uniform across donors in the presence/absence analyses, though that assumption may not hold. A later analysis found that HLA-associated TCR beta chains were more clonally expanded and had lower generation probabilities than equally common non-associated chains. Because HLA typing was missing for some donors at each locus, association tests included only the typed subset. A later genetic analysis associated a missense DCLRE1C variant with V-gene and J-gene trimming of TCR beta chains, and an independent cohort replicated the association. Because counts were too low, 15 to 20 rarely observed V segments, including chromosome 9 orphons, were excluded from the earlier analysis of about 500 of the donors. At a false discovery rate of 0.05, a later analysis linked some 18,000 TCR beta sequences to specific HLA alleles. A later analysis reported that several top co-occurrence clusters appeared linked to parvovirus B19, influenza, CMV and Epstein-Barr virus. The study listed 170 or so TCR beta chains as associated with cytomegalovirus. Linkage disequilibrium might explain the correlated functional status among segregating V segments, but an unknown experimental factor could not be ruled out. A further reported finding was that TCR beta sequences accurately predicted the HLA-A and HLA-B alleles for most subjects in the first cohort. A later analysis found that most CMV-associated TCR beta chains appeared HLA-restricted, with HLA associations seemingly driven largely by CMV exposure. A cluster of highly shared sequence variants was judged likely to represent a technical artifact of the sequencing pipeline. In both the original and validation cohorts, the classifier was reported to diagnose cytomegalovirus status with high specificity and sensitivity. Some IMGT-functional V segments, including TRBV6-2 and TRBV6-3, could not be distinguished by the 87-base-pair reads and were therefore excluded. It was suggested by the authors that the approach could potentially be generalized to other disease states and immunological phenotypes. A few of the identified cytomegalovirus-associated TCR beta chains were confirmed in vitro to be specific for cytomegalovirus antigens. According to a later genetic analysis, donors in an Asian-associated ancestry cluster had fewer N-insertions in productive TCRs than the approximately 700-donor mean.

Counted from cysteine to phenylalanine, this CDR3 has 13 amino acids. The entry retains the CDR3 DNA only, 39 bases that are in frame from base 1. Via the germline V gene (reference sequence), CDR1 is MNHEY and CDR2 SMNVEV. V is pared back by 5 bases and J by 7 bases, with 9 bases lying between the germline termini. The cohort was made up of several hundred healthy bone marrow donors. All cohort members were sampled while nominally healthy, although unrecorded immune exposures were likely present. The donor was CMV seropositive and was included in the group of 290 or so seropositive cohort members. A peripheral blood sample was collected from each donor, and TCR beta sequencing was performed on peripheral blood mononuclear cells. Genomic DNA was extracted from the blood cell samples with the Qiagen DNeasy Blood Extraction Kit.

Sequenced sample: PBMCs. The receptor comes from a woman aged 60-75 years in good health and CMV-seropositive. The chain employs TRBV27 and TRBJ1-6, and the D gene may be TRBD1, 5 bases matching. In nucleotide form, the sequence is TGTGCCAGCAGTGCCAGGGCAAATTCACCCCTCCACTTT. The resulting protein is CASSARANSPLHF.